The 28 T cell receptor beta chains below were found in one sample sequenced in a study of T cell responses to AZD1222 COVID-19 vaccine. Profiling relied on immunoSEQ multiplex PCR, and the TCRdb table lists in-frame clones only, not all of them. The sample carries about 110,000 clones, roughly 92% recorded once. The sequencing used peripheral blood, collected 28 days after the second AZD1222 dose. The receptors here all came from an adult who received the AZD1222 COVID-19 vaccine.

This clone was detected once. The chain is built from TRBV2 and TRBJ2-1, with unresolved D. Germline V lookup: CDR1 SNHLY, CDR2 FYNNEI. Trimming pared 3 bases from V and 13 bases from J, leaving 13 bases between. The CDR3 runs 12 residues. The CDR3 DNA reads TGTGCCAGCAGTGACCTTGGGTGGCTCCAGTTCTTC. This sequence encodes CASSDLGWLQFF. Based on the CDR3 plus reference TRBV2 and TRBJ2-1, the full variable domain is EPEVTQTPSHQVTQMGQEVILRCVPISNHLYFYWYRQILGQKVEFLVSFYNNEISEKSEIFDDQFSVERPDGSNFTLKIRSTKLEDSAMYFCASSDLGWLQFFGPGTRLTVL.

V and J are TRBV3-1 (or the pseudogene TRBV3-2) and TRBJ2-5; 11 bases line up with TRBD2. Germline-derived CDR1 and CDR2 are LGHDT and YNNKEL (reference sequence). The CDR3 loop spans 17 amino acids. Losses at the gene ends were 4 bases for V and 5 bases for J; bases not matched to a gene: 12. CDR3: CASSLIAGGPSGETQYF. For the CDR3, the DNA is TGTGCCAGCAGCCTAATAGCGGGGGGGCCCTCCGGGGAGACCCAGTACTTC.

The chain couples TRBV21-1 to TRBJ1-2. TRBV21-1 is described as a pseudogene. There are 13 residues in the CDR3. As DNA, the CDR3 is TGTGCCAGCAGCAAATCTAGGGAGTCGGGCTACACCTTC. Translated, it gives CASSKSRESGYTF.

V and J are TRBV6-1 and TRBJ1-5, with D possibly being TRBD1 (5 bases). This CDR3 has 13 amino acids. Deletions cut 10 bases from V and 4 bases from J, with 14 bases between. The germline CDR1 and CDR2 sequences are MNHNS and SASEGT. The DNA of the CDR3 is TGTGCCACCACCGACAGACAAAATCAGCCCCAGCATTTT. Its translation is CATTDRQNQPQHF.

This clone was seen more than once but under ten times. The chain employs TRBV11-1 and TRBJ1-1, with D perhaps matching TRBD1 (5 bases). CDR1 SGHAT and CDR2 FQDESV come from the germline V gene (reference sequence). Trimming shortened V by 2 bases and J by 4 bases, and 17 bases separated the two germline ends. This CDR3 is 16 amino acids long. The chain's CDR3 is CASSLSWGRDFTEAFF. The CDR3 nucleotides read TGTGCCAGCAGCTTAAGTTGGGGCAGGGATTTCACTGAAGCTTTCTTT.

The chain recombines TRBV29-1 with TRBJ2-3; tentative D call: TRBD2 (6 bases). This CDR3 comprises 13 residues. The V end was cut by 5 bases, the J end by 6 bases, with 15 bases between. Germline V gene sequence: CDR1 SQVTM, CDR2 ANQGSEA. CDR3 in amino acids: CSVTGLPSDTQYF. As DNA, the CDR3 is TGCAGCGTTACGGGACTTCCCTCCGATACGCAGTATTTT.

This chain links TRBV24-1 with TRBJ2-5; 8 bases match TRBD1. This CDR3 is built from 16 residues. Germline V lookup: CDR1 KGHDR, CDR2 SFDVKD. Germline trimming cut 3 bases from V and 4 bases from J; bases unmatched to any gene: 9. The CDR3 DNA sequence: TGTGCCACCAGTGATGCTGACGGGACAGGCAGAGAGACCCAGTACTTC. It translates to CATSDADGTGRETQYF.

This chain connects TRBV23-1 to TRBJ1-6, with D maybe TRBD1 (6 bases). TRBV23-1 is labeled an ORF, and its function is uncertain. The CDR3 covers 16 residues. Trimming took 8 bases from V and 0 from J, leaving 14 bases between them. Here the CDR3 DNA reads TGCGCCAGCGGACAAGGGGGTAGCTCCTATAATTCACCCCTCCACTTT. Protein product: CASGQGGSSYNSPLHF.

V is TRBV11-2 and J is TRBJ2-7; 9 bases match TRBD1. Germline CDR1 is SGHAT and CDR2 is FQNNGV. J lost 4 bases, V lost 5 bases, and 3 bases had no gene match. This CDR3 spans 13 amino acids. As DNA, the CDR3 is TGTGCCAGCAGCAATGGACAGGGGTACGAGCAGTACTTC. This gives the protein CASSNGQGYEQYF.

A single count supports this clone. The V and J genes are TRBV12-3 or TRBV12-4 and TRBJ2-3; TRBD1 might be the D (6 bases). V was pared by 5 bases and J by 8 bases, with 14 bases between. The CDR3 runs 13 residues. In DNA form, the CDR3 reads TGTGCCAGCAGTGAGGACAGCATTGGTACGCAGTATTTT. This gives the protein CASSEDSIGTQYF.

The chain links TRBV3-1 (or the pseudogene TRBV3-2) to TRBJ2-1; TRBD2 is a possible D gene (6 bases). Germline V gene sequence: CDR1 LGHDT, CDR2 YNNKEL (reference sequence). The ends were cut back, 4 bases at V and 5 bases at J, with 15 bases in the middle. CDR3 length: 15 residues. CDR3 sequence reads: CASSPYGGLDNEQFF. Written as DNA, the CDR3 is TGTGCCAGCAGCCCGTATGGGGGACTGGACAATGAGCAGTTCTTC.

The V gene is TRBV19, the J gene TRBJ2-3; 10 nucleotides agree with TRBD1. With 10 bases clipped from V and 5 bases from J, the junction kept 3 bases outside the gene matches. Germline assignment: CDR1 LNHDA and CDR2 SQIVND (reference sequence). The CDR3 is 12 amino acids. The chain's CDR3 is CATRTGGDTQYF. The CDR3, as DNA: TGTGCCACCCGGACAGGGGGAGATACGCAGTATTTT. The full variable domain, completed using reference TRBV19 and TRBJ2-3, is DGGITQSPKYLFRKEGQNVTLSCEQNLNHDAMYWYRQDPGQGLRLIYYSQIVNDFQKGDIAEGYSVSREKKESFPLTVTSAQKNPTAFYLCATRTGGDTQYFGPGTRLTVL.

The J gene is TRBJ2-7, the V gene TRBV7-3, with a possible D match to TRBD1 (6 bases). CDR3 length: 14 amino acids. V was clipped by 1 base and J by 4 bases, with 11 bases between them. The V gene's germline CDR1 is SGHTA and CDR2 FQGTGA. CDR3 sequence: CASSLRSGAYEQYF. CDR3 bases: TGTGCCAGCAGCTTAAGGTCAGGGGCGTACGAGCAGTACTTC.

The rearrangement links TRBV5-6 to TRBJ1-6; no clear D gene. The length of the CDR3 is 15 residues. Trimming removed 4 bases from V and 5 bases from J, with 13 bases in between. CDR1 is SGHDT and CDR2 is YYEEEE in the germline V gene. The CDR3 DNA follows: TGTGCCAGCAGCCATGGAGGGTCGGATAATTCACCCCTCCACTTT. Amino acid sequence: CASSHGGSDNSPLHF.

Points on this clone: One junction end disagrees with the germline gene, perhaps due to a read error. The chain recombines TRBV7-7 with TRBJ2-1; D is uncertain. CDR3 length: 15 amino acids. Germline loops: CDR1 SSHAT, CDR2 FNYEAQ (reference sequence). This chain's CDR3 is CASSQYAGSYNEQFF. The CDR3 coding sequence is TGTGCTAGCAGCCAGTATGCCGGATCCTACAATGAGCAGTTCTTC. The entire variable domain, with the rest obtained from reference TRBV7-7 and TRBJ2-1, is as follows: GAGVSQSPRYKVTKRGQDVTLRCDPISSHATLYWYQQALGQGPEFLTYFNYEAQPDKSGLPSDRFSAERPEGSISTLTIQRTEQRDSAMYRCASSQYAGSYNEQFFGPGTRLTVL.

V and J are TRBV27 and TRBJ2-2, with D hard to call. V gave up 6 bases and J gave up 0 bases, with 8 bases separating them. The CDR3 length is 14 residues. Germline lookup yields CDR1 MNHEY and CDR2 SMNVEV (reference sequence). Here the CDR3 reads CASSPRTNTGELFF. DNA for the CDR3: TGTGCCAGCAGCCCCCGCACGAACACCGGGGAGCTGTTTTTT.

V is TRBV5-1 and J is TRBJ2-7; D gene unclear. Trimming stripped 0 bases from V and 0 bases from J, with 10 bases between. CDR1 and CDR2 (germline): SGHRS, YFSETQ. The length of the CDR3 is 15 residues. CDR3 in amino acids: CASSLVSQSSYEQYF. The DNA for the CDR3 is TGCGCCAGCAGCTTGGTTTCTCAGAGCTCCTACGAGCAGTACTTC. Filled out from reference TRBV5-1 and TRBJ2-7, the complete variable domain reads KAGVTQTPRYLIKTRGQQVTLSCSPISGHRSVSWYQQTPGQGLQFLFEYFSETQRNKGNFPGRFSGRQFSNSRSEMNVSTLELGDSALYLCASSLVSQSSYEQYFGPGTRLTVT.

V is TRBV2 and J is TRBJ1-5, with D possibly TRBD1 on 5 matching bases. The V gene lost 7 bases and the J gene lost 4 bases, with 14 bases spanning the gap. The CDR3 runs to 14 residues. In germline, CDR1 is SNHLY, CDR2 FYNNEI. CDR3 bases: TGTGCCAGCAACATACAGGATGGGAATCAGCCCCAGCATTTT. It translates to CASNIQDGNQPQHF.

This chain joins TRBV3-1 (or the pseudogene TRBV3-2) and TRBJ1-4, with D tentatively TRBD1 (6 bases). The CDR3 is 13 residues long. V lost 4 bases to trimming and J lost 12 bases, with 15 bases between them. Germline V gene lookup returns CDR1 LGHDT and CDR2 YNNKEL (reference sequence). In DNA form, the CDR3 reads TGTGCCAGCAGCCTGGGACCGGGGGGCCAACTGTTTTTT. Encoded protein: CASSLGPGGQLFF.

The chain couples TRBV6-2 or TRBV6-3 to TRBJ2-7, with D perhaps matching TRBD1 (5 bases). V was shortened by 2 bases and J by 4 bases, with 15 bases between the two germline ends. This CDR3 comprises 15 residues. In germline, CDR1 is MNHEY, CDR2 SVGEGT. CDR3 sequence: CASSYKEGVGYEQYF. The CDR3 nucleotides read TGTGCCAGCAGTTACAAAGAAGGGGTTGGTTACGAGCAGTACTTC.

V gene TRBV10-1 combines with J gene TRBJ1-5; 9 bases are a match to TRBD1. CDR1 WNHNN and CDR2 SYGVQD come from the germline V gene (reference sequence). The CDR3 runs 17 residues. V gave up 10 bases and J gave up 0 bases; unmatched junction bases: 13. The DNA for the CDR3 is TGCGCCAATACCCGGGGGACAGGGTCTTATAGCAATCAGCCCCAGCATTTT. It translates to CANTRGTGSYSNQPQHF.

Here the CDR3 reads CASLSEKRFTNEKLFF. CDR3 bases: TGTGCCAGTTTGTCAGAAAAGAGGTTTACTAATGAAAAACTGTTTTTT. This rearrangement joins TRBV7-6 to TRBJ1-4; D remains unclear. V lost 9 bases, J lost 2 bases, and 19 bases lay in between. The V gene's germline CDR1 is SGHVS and CDR2 FNYEAQ. The CDR3 spans 16 residues.

J is TRBJ2-1 and V is TRBV27; no clear D gene. Germline V gives CDR1 MNHEY, CDR2 SMNVEV (reference sequence). Trimming pared 7 bases from V and 6 bases from J, leaving 19 bases between. The CDR3 loop spans 15 amino acids. CDR3 sequence (DNA): TGTGCCAGCATTTCCCTGGGAAGGGAAGTCAATGAGCAGTTCTTC. Encoded protein: CASISLGREVNEQFF.

This chain uses TRBV11-3 with TRBJ2-3; D possibly corresponds to TRBD1 (5 bases). CDR1 SGHNT and CDR2 YENEEA come from the germline V gene. V lost 5 bases to trimming and J lost 0 bases, with 12 bases between them. This CDR3 region has 15 residues. The CDR3 sequence is CASSPGHVSTDTQYF. In DNA, the CDR3 is TGTGCCAGCAGCCCCGGACACGTGAGCACAGATACGCAGTATTTT.

This chain's CDR3 is CASSFQGYGYTF. DNA for the CDR3: TGTGCCAGCAGCTTCCAGGGCTATGGCTACACCTTC. This chain connects TRBV5-4 to TRBJ1-2; D possibly corresponds to TRBD1 (5 bases). Germline CDR1 is SGHNT and CDR2 is YYREEE (reference sequence). V lost 2 bases and J lost 4, with 6 bases in between. CDR3 size: 12 residues.

This clone turned up a few times. The chain has TRBV5-4 and TRBJ1-4; D might be TRBD1 (5 bases). The CDR3 loop spans 14 amino acids. Germline V gives CDR1 SGHNT, CDR2 YYREEE (reference sequence). Between the trimmed V and J ends, which lost 0 bases and 8 bases, there was a span of 11 bases. CDR3 DNA: TGTGCCAGCAGCTTGGAGGGGAACGCGGAAAAACTGTTTTTT. Protein: CASSLEGNAEKLFF.

V usage is TRBV2 and J usage is TRBJ2-3; 9 bases match TRBD1. CDR1 SNHLY and CDR2 FYNNEI come from the germline V gene. V gave up 7 bases and J gave up 4 bases; unmatched junction bases: 9. The CDR3 consists of 15 residues. CDR3 DNA sequence: TGTGCCAGCAACCAGGACAGGGGATCATCAGATACGCAGTATTTT. This translates into CASNQDRGSSDTQYF.

The chain recombines TRBV4-2 with TRBJ2-6, with D perhaps TRBD1 (5 bases). Germline CDR1 LGHNA, CDR2 YNFKEQ. V was clipped by 4 bases and J by 1 base, with 11 bases between them. The CDR3 is 16 residues long. This CDR3 reads CASSLDSVSGANVLTF. The CDR3 bases are TGTGCCAGCAGCCTAGACAGCGTTTCTGGGGCCAACGTCCTGACTTTC.